The clone carrying this T cell receptor (beta chain) was picked up many times. The CDR3 has 10 amino acids. Germline CDR1 reads MNHNY; CDR2 reads SVGAGI (reference sequence). The trim removed 10 bases at V and 11 bases at J, leaving 7 bases unmatched. This record belongs to a study of T-cell reconstitution after alpha-beta-depleted transplantation in children. During its preparation, the TCRbeta library received unique molecular identifiers. MiXCR, applied by TCRdb to the PCR reads, yields one record per CDR3 protein. This sample yields about 640,000 distinct CDR3 sequences, of which around 16% are seen a single time; about 1.1% belongs to the top ten.

The chain combines TRBV6-6 with TRBJ1-1, with 7 bases aligning to TRBD1. The TCR comes from a human donor who donated a stem cell graft to a child with acute myeloid leukemia. The sequences come from PBMCs from the stem cell graft donor, collected from the stem cell graft. CDR3 sequence: CATETGIAFF. The DNA of the CDR3 is TGTGCCACCGAGACAGGGATCGCTTTCTTT.